This T cell receptor (beta chain) was captured in a study of T cell changes during pregnancy in multiple sclerosis. Here immunoSEQ multiplex PCR was the method, and the copy in TCRdb shows in-frame clones only, minus some. The sample carries tens of thousands of clones, around 90% recorded once. This CDR3 comprises 14 residues. Trimming shortened V by 7 bases and J by 8 bases, and 15 bases separated the two germline ends. Per the germline V gene, CDR1 is MNHEY and CDR2 is SMNVEV (reference sequence). The chain recombines TRBV27 with TRBJ1-6; D unresolved. The sequencing used peripheral blood, collected in the second trimester of pregnancy. This receptor was obtained from a female donor in good health, enrolled as a control in a pregnancy study. The CDR3 coding sequence is TGTGCCAGCAAGTGGACTTTCAAAGATTCACCCCTCCACTTT. It yields the protein CASKWTFKDSPLHF.